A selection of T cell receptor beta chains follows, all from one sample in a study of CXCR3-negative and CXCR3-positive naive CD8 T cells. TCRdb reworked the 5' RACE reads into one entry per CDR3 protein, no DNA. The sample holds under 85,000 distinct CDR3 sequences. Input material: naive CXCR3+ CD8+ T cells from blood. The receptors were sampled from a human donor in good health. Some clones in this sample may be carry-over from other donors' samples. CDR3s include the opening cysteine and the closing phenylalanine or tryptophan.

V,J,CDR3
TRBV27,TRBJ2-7,CASIGGVHEQYF
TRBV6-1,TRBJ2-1,CAKGLAGVHEQFF
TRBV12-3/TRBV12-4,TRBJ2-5,CASSFFRKETQYF
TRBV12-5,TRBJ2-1,CASGWTGNNEQFF
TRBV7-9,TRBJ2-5,CASAVDVKETQYF
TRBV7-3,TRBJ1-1,CASSLRDRWWGTEAFF
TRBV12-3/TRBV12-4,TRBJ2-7,CASSLGGNEQYF
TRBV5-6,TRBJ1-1,CASSPDEMNTEAFF
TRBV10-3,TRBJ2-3,CAISETSGGRDTQYF
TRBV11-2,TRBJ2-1,CASSLMGTSFPNEQFF
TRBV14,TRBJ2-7,CASSPVDSSYEQYF
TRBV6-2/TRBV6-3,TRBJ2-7,CASSYLVGYEQYF
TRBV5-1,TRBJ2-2,CASSLDGRSNTGELFF
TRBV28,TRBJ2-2,CASRPGDRVNTGELFF
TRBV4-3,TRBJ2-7,CASSQDRWDRTYEQYF
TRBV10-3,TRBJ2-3,CAISEHGTDTQYF
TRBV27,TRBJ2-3,CATLGADTQYF
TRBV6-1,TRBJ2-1,CASILLDEQFF
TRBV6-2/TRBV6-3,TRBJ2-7,CASSRSDTADSYEQYF
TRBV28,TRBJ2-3,CAADRASTDTQYF
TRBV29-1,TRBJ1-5,CSVALNSNQPQHF
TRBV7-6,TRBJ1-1,CASSSTVMSEAFF
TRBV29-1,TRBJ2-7,CSVAGDRGSYEQYF
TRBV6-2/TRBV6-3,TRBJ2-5,CASSYMTGEETQYF
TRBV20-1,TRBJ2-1,CSARDVQNSYNEQFF
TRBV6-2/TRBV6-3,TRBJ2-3,CASSSTSGGTDTQYF
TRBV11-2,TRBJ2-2,CASSSWVAVPGELFF
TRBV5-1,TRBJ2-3,CASSPSLADTQYF
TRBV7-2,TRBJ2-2,CASSLVVLAGITGELFF
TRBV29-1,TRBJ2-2,CSVEQGAGTGELFF
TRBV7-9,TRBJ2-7,CASTVEVESSYEQYF
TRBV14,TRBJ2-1,CASSQEQGYYNEQFF
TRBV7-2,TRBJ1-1,CASSLIGGDTEAFF
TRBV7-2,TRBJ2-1,CASSLGGSGGTIEQFF
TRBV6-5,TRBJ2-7,CASSYSFGEFTYEQYF
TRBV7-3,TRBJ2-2,CASSWRAGELFF